The 15 T cell receptor beta chains presented below share a single source sample, sequenced in a study of immune heterogeneity within non-small cell lung tumors. The TCR beta CDR3 region was amplified by multiplex PCR employing 32 V and 13 J primers. TCRdb reprocessed the multiplex PCR reads with MiXCR, giving one entry per CDR3 protein. The sample lists more than 10,000 distinct CDR3 sequences; about 22% were seen once. The authors used about 610 ng of bulk tumor genomic DNA per sample as template. Widely spaced biopsies, several per primary tumor, were obtained at surgery. Each patient presented with untreated, newly diagnosed non-small cell lung cancer and received curative surgery. The source material was lung tumor tissue. These receptors were collected from a man in his sixties with non-small cell lung cancer.

About this clonotype: A read error may be the cause here, since a much bigger clone is one base away. The J gene is TRBJ1-1, the V gene TRBV6-2 or TRBV6-3; D remains unclear. The CDR3 contains 12 residues. CDR1 and CDR2 (germline): MNHEY, SVGEGT. V shed 5 bases and J shed 3 bases, with 7 bases lying between them. Written as DNA, the CDR3 is TGTGCCAGCAGTGTTATGGACACTGAAGCTTTCTTT. Translation: CASSVMDTEAFF.

This clonotype was picked up a small number of times. A read error may be the cause here, since a much bigger clone is one base away. The chain links TRBV6-2 or TRBV6-3 to TRBJ2-7; D remains ambiguous. The CDR3 is 14 residues long. Per the germline V gene, CDR1 is MNHEY and CDR2 is SVGEGT. V lost 5 bases and J 0 bases, leaving 11 bases between the germline ends. CDR3 DNA sequence: TGTGCCAGCAGTGGAACGACACCCTCCTACGAGCAGTACTTC. This encodes CASSGTTPSYEQYF.

The chain joins TRBV12-3 or TRBV12-4 to TRBJ1-1, with D perhaps TRBD1 (6 bases). The CDR3 spans 13 residues. Trimming removed 3 bases at V and 2 bases at J, with 7 bases between. As DNA, the CDR3 is TGTGCCAGCAGTTTCAGGGGTAACACTGAAGCTTTCTTT. It encodes CASSFRGNTEAFF.

This clonotype has a handful of counts. The chain joins TRBV6-1 to TRBJ2-6, with D perhaps assigned TRBD1 or TRBD2 (5 bases each). The CDR3 loop spans 17 amino acids. The V end was cut by 6 bases, the J end by 0 bases, with 15 bases between. Germline V gives CDR1 MNHNS, CDR2 SASEGT. The CDR3 DNA is TGTGCCAGCAGGCCCCCGGGACCGACCTCTGGGGCCAACGTCCTGACTTTC. The encoded protein is CASRPPGPTSGANVLTF.

By share of the sample, this clonotype is medium-sized (0.01 to 0.1%). This rearrangement joins TRBV20-1 to TRBJ2-7; tentative D call: TRBD1 (6 bases). Trimming shortened V by 3 bases and J by 2 bases, and 17 bases separated the two germline ends. This CDR3 is built from 15 residues. In germline, CDR1 is DFQATT, CDR2 SNEGSKA (reference sequence). For the CDR3, the DNA is TGCAGTGCTAGTGCCACGAGAGGGGGTACCTACGAGCAGTACTTC. Translating gives CSASATRGGTYEQYF.

Sample share makes this clonotype medium-sized (0.01 to 0.1%). J is TRBJ2-7 and V is TRBV28; 9 nucleotides agree with TRBD1. Germline V gene data show CDR1 as MDHEN and CDR2 as SYDVKM. V dropped 6 bases and J dropped 5; count of bases not matched to a gene: 14. This CDR3 region has 16 residues. The CDR3 nucleotides read TGTGCCAGCAGACCAGGGGGGACAGGGAGGCCCCACGAGCAGTACTTC. Translation: CASRPGGTGRPHEQYF.

The V gene is TRBV19, the J gene TRBJ2-3; TRBD1 matches 9 bases. The J segment lost 3 bases and the V segment lost 2 bases, leaving 15 bases of the junction unmatched. The CDR3 spans 19 residues. The germline gives CDR1 LNHDA, CDR2 SQIVND (reference sequence). For the CDR3, the DNA is TGTGCCAGTAGTATAAGGGGGGGGAGCGGTGGGACAGGGACAGATACGCAGTATTTT. Translation gives CASSIRGGSGGTGTDTQYF. The full variable domain, with the rest looked up from reference TRBV19 and TRBJ2-3, is DGGITQSPKYLFRKEGQNVTLSCEQNLNHDAMYWYRQDPGQGLRLIYYSQIVNDFQKGDIAEGYSVSREKKESFPLTVTSAQKNPTAFYLCASSIRGGSGGTGTDTQYFGPGTRLTVL.

V usage is TRBV15 and J usage is TRBJ2-1; D is uncertain. This CDR3 is built from 13 residues. Trimming shortened V by 0 bases and J by 6 bases, and 6 bases separated the two germline ends. The V gene's germline CDR1 is LNHNV and CDR2 YYDKDF (reference sequence). The CDR3 nucleotides read TGTGCCACCAGCAGAGATTTTAGCAATGAGCAGTTCTTC. Its translation is CATSRDFSNEQFF.

This sequence joins TRBV24-1 and TRBJ2-1, with 9 bases lining up with TRBD2. Germline-derived CDR1 and CDR2 are KGHDR and SFDVKD. The CDR3 sequence is 18 residues long. V was clipped by 4 bases and J by 2 bases; unmatched bases: 11. In DNA, the CDR3 is TGTGCCACCAGTGACGCCGGGACTAGCATATCGCCCTACAATGAGCAGTTCTTC. It codes for CATSDAGTSISPYNEQFF.

The V and J genes are TRBV28 and TRBJ1-2; 12 bases are a match to TRBD1. The V gene's germline CDR1 is MDHEN and CDR2 SYDVKM. Trimming at V came to 7 bases and at J to 10 bases, leaving 13 bases not matched to a gene. The CDR3 covers 15 residues. Here the CDR3 reads CASTAGTGGENAYTF. The CDR3 DNA follows: TGTGCCAGCACCGCGGGGACAGGGGGCGAGAATGCCTACACCTTC.

Worth noting for this clonotype: A clone one base away is much larger, so this may be a read error. This chain connects TRBV19 to TRBJ1-5, with TRBD1 matching over 7 bases. The germline gives CDR1 LNHDA, CDR2 SQIVND (reference sequence). This CDR3 is 15 amino acids long. CDR3 region: CASSISQGVNQPHHF. CDR3 in DNA: TGTGCCAGTAGTATTAGTCAGGGGGTCAATCAGCCCCATCATTTT. Variable domain in full (rest from reference TRBV19 and TRBJ1-5): DGGITQSPKYLFRKEGQNVTLSCEQNLNHDAMYWYRQDPGQGLRLIYYSQIVNDFQKGDIAEGYSVSREKKESFPLTVTSAQKNPTAFYLCASSISQGVNQPHHFGDGTRLSIL.

This clonotype has a handful of counts. The V and J genes are TRBV7-8 and TRBJ2-5; D call uncertain. The CDR3 totals 15 residues. V lost 2 bases and J 1 base, leaving 11 bases between the germline ends. The germline CDR1 and CDR2 sequences are SGHVS and FQNEAQ. This CDR3 is CASSLNAGSQETQYF. DNA of the CDR3: TGTGCCAGCAGCTTAAACGCCGGTAGCCAAGAGACCCAGTACTTC. The full variable domain, with the rest looked up from reference TRBV7-8 and TRBJ2-5, is GAGVSQSPRYKVAKRGQDVALRCDPISGHVSLFWYQQALGQGPEFLTYFQNEAQLDKSGLPSDRFFAERPEGSVSTLKIQRTQQEDSAVYLCASSLNAGSQETQYFGPGTRLLVL.

This clonotype was counted ten times or more. V gene TRBV9 combines with J gene TRBJ2-1, with 10 bases matching TRBD1. CDR1 and CDR2 (germline): SGDLS, YYNGEE. CDR3 size: 15 residues. V shed 3 bases, J shed 4 bases, and the junction held 4 bases outside the gene matches. In DNA, the CDR3 is TGTGCCAGCAGCGCCTTGGACAGGGGGTACAATGAGCAGTTCTTC. It is translated as CASSALDRGYNEQFF. Drawing the rest from reference TRBV9 and TRBJ2-1, the complete variable domain is DSGVTQTPKHLITATGQRVTLRCSPRSGDLSVYWYQQSLDQGLQFLIQYYNGEERAKGNILERFSAQQFPDLHSELNLSSLELGDSALYFCASSALDRGYNEQFFGPGTRLTVL.

This clonotype was picked up a small number of times. The chain links TRBV5-1 to TRBJ2-3; possible D gene TRBD2, 6 bases. The CDR3 is made up of 17 amino acids. Trimming removed 4 bases at V and 0 bases at J, with 18 bases between. The germline V gene encodes CDR1 SGHRS and CDR2 YFSETQ. The CDR3 DNA reads as TGCGCCAGCAGCACGGGGACTGTACTAACTAGCACAGATACGCAGTATTTT. It translates to CASSTGTVLTSTDTQYF.

Sample share makes this clonotype medium-sized. J is TRBJ2-7 and V is TRBV12-3 or TRBV12-4; 7 nucleotides match TRBD2. The CDR3 length is 13 residues. V trimming: 5 bases; J trimming: 7 bases; junction bases outside the gene matches: 8. In nucleotides, the CDR3 is TGTGCCAGCAGTCCTGTGGCTAGCGGAGAGCAGTACTTC. Translating it yields CASSPVASGEQYF.